Listed here are 24 T cell receptor beta chains from one sample, sequenced in a study of glioma-infiltrating T cells after dendritic cell vaccination. Method: immunoSEQ multiplex PCR; TCRdb's copy keeps in-frame clones and lacks some. The data hold about 73,000 clones, with roughly four fifths observed a single time. The sequenced sample was blood, obtained before dendritic cell vaccination. The receptors stem from a human donor with glioblastoma.

This clone occurred once. This chain connects TRBV5-6 to TRBJ1-2; 9 nucleotides align to TRBD1. V was pared by 4 bases and J by 0 bases, with 4 bases of the junction left unmatched. Germline values: CDR1 SGHDT, CDR2 YYEEEE. The CDR3 runs 15 residues. The CDR3 sequence is CASSKDRGSNYGYTF. CDR3 nucleotide sequence: TGTGCCAGCAGCAAGGACAGGGGCTCTAACTATGGCTACACCTTC. The variable domain in full, with the rest retrieved from reference TRBV5-6 and TRBJ1-2, is DAGVTQSPTHLIKTRGQQVTLRCSPKSGHDTVSWYQQALGQGPQFIFQYYEEEERQRGNFPDRFSGHQFPNYSSELNVNALLLGDSALYLCASSKDRGSNYGYTFGSGTRLTVV.

V gene TRBV5-1 combines with J gene TRBJ2-5; weak D call: TRBD1 (5 bases). Between the trimmed V and J ends, which lost 0 bases and 3 bases, there was a span of 9 bases. Germline CDR1 is SGHRS and CDR2 is YFSETQ. CDR3 length equals 14 residues. CDR3 residues: CASSLEGNKETQYF. The CDR3 coding sequence is TGCGCCAGCAGCTTGGAGGGGAACAAAGAGACCCAGTACTTC.

This chain joins TRBV5-1 and TRBJ2-2; no definite D call. The CDR3 length is 15 residues. V was trimmed by 1 base and J by 2 bases, leaving 9 bases between them. The germline gives CDR1 SGHRS, CDR2 YFSETQ. The CDR3 nucleotides are TGCGCCAGCAGCTTGTTTAGATCCAACACCGGGGAGCTGTTTTTT. As protein: CASSLFRSNTGELFF. The full variable domain, in which reference TRBV5-1 and TRBJ2-2 provide the parts outside the CDR3, is KAGVTQTPRYLIKTRGQQVTLSCSPISGHRSVSWYQQTPGQGLQFLFEYFSETQRNKGNFPGRFSGRQFSNSRSEMNVSTLELGDSALYLCASSLFRSNTGELFFGEGSRLTVL.

This clone is classed as medium-sized. V gene TRBV6-1 combines with J gene TRBJ2-1, with 11 bases fitting TRBD2. The junction had 0 bases not matched to a gene; V was cut back by 3 bases and J by 2 bases. The CDR3 consists of 15 residues. Germline CDR1 MNHNS, CDR2 SASEGT. The CDR3 loop reads CASSETSGTYNEQFF. CDR3 coding DNA: TGTGCCAGCAGTGAGACTAGCGGGACCTACAATGAGCAGTTCTTC.

V usage is TRBV7-7 and J usage is TRBJ2-2; possible D gene TRBD2, 6 bases. CDR1 and CDR2 from the germline V gene are SSHAT and FNYEAQ (reference sequence). This CDR3 comprises 16 residues. Between the trimmed V and J ends, which lost 1 base and 1 base, there was a span of 10 bases. CDR3 protein: CASSLGQGLNTGELFF. The DNA of the CDR3 is TGTGCCAGCAGCTTAGGCCAGGGACTGAACACCGGGGAGCTGTTTTTT.

The chain uses TRBV7-8 and TRBJ2-7; 12 bases are a match to TRBD1. This CDR3 is built from 16 residues. V shed 2 bases, J shed 3 bases, and the junction held 5 bases outside the gene matches. From germline, CDR1 is SGHVS and CDR2 FQNEAQ. CDR3 in amino acids: CASSLPGQGAGYEQYV. Here the CDR3 DNA reads TGTGCCAGCAGCTTACCGGGACAGGGGGCGGGCTACGAGCAGTACGTC.

The V gene is TRBV4-2, the J gene TRBJ2-7, with a possible D match to TRBD2 (6 bases). Germline values: CDR1 LGHNA, CDR2 YNFKEQ. There are 16 residues in the CDR3. V lost 4 bases, J lost 0 bases, and 16 bases lay in between. The CDR3 bases are TGTGCCAGCAGCCCGATACTAGCCCGGAGCTCCTACGAGCAGTACTTC. Residues: CASSPILARSSYEQYF.

This chain joins TRBV6-5 and TRBJ2-5; 7 bases line up with TRBD1. Germline assignment: CDR1 MNHEY and CDR2 SVGAGI. The ends lost 5 bases at V and 0 bases at J; junction bases unmatched: 6. The CDR3 extends over 15 amino acids. In nucleotides, the CDR3 is TGTGCCAGCAGTGGGAGACAGGGATACCAAGAGACCCAGTACTTC. Its protein is CASSGRQGYQETQYF.

CDR3 residues: CASSLAIGQAETQYF. Here the CDR3 DNA reads TGTGCCAGCAGCTTAGCGATTGGCCAGGCAGAGACCCAGTACTTC. The chain links TRBV7-9 to TRBJ2-5, with D hard to call. The V and J ends lost 0 bases and 4 bases respectively, with 12 bases between them. Germline values: CDR1 SEHNR, CDR2 FQNEAQ (reference sequence). The CDR3 has 15 residues.

This chain uses TRBV6-6 with TRBJ2-7; TRBD2 aligns across 13 bases. Germline lookup yields CDR1 MNHNY and CDR2 SVGAGI (reference sequence). The CDR3 sequence is 16 residues long. The ends lost 2 bases at V and 2 bases at J; junction bases unmatched: 3. The CDR3 bases are TGTGCCAGCAGTTACCTCGGACTAGCGGGAGCCTACGAGCAGTACGTC. It encodes CASSYLGLAGAYEQYV.

The gene calls are TRBV30 and TRBJ2-1; D is perhaps TRBD2 (5 bases). The germline V gene has CDR1 GTSNPN and CDR2 SVGIG (reference sequence). CDR3 length: 11 residues. V lost 2 bases and J lost 10, with 9 bases in between. The CDR3 region is CAWSTSGEQFF. For the CDR3, the DNA is TGTGCCTGGAGTACCAGCGGAGAGCAGTTCTTC. The variable domain in full, completed from reference TRBV30 and TRBJ2-1, reads SQTIHQWPATLVQPVGSPLSLECTVEGTSNPNLYWYRQAAGRGLQLLFYSVGIGQISSEVPQNLSASRPQDRQFILSSKKLLLSDSGFYLCAWSTSGEQFFGPGTRLTVL.

The V gene is TRBV5-5, the J gene TRBJ1-1; D remains unclear. V was clipped by 2 bases and J by 0 bases, with 8 bases between them. Germline V gene sequence: CDR1 SGHKS, CDR2 YYEKEE (reference sequence). CDR3 length: 14 amino acids. The CDR3 DNA follows: TGTGCCAGCAGCTTACTGGAGGTGAACACTGAAGCTTTCTTT. It is translated as CASSLLEVNTEAFF.

V usage is TRBV6-5 and J usage is TRBJ2-7; maybe TRBD1 (5 bases). The CDR3 is 14 amino acids. The V gene lost 5 bases and the J gene lost 2 bases, with 13 bases spanning the gap. Germline loops: CDR1 MNHEY, CDR2 SVGAGI. CDR3 sequence: CASSTSRQPYEQYF. In nucleotides, the CDR3 is TGTGCCAGCAGTACCAGTCGACAGCCCTACGAGCAGTACTTC.

The CDR3 nucleotides read TGTGCCAGCAGTGTCACTAGACTGCCCCCCTACAATGAGCAGTTCTTC. Protein product: CASSVTRLPPYNEQFF. V is TRBV6-1 and J is TRBJ2-1, with TRBD2 as a possible D gene (5 bases). This CDR3 contains 16 residues. The V end was cut by 4 bases, the J end by 2 bases, with 15 bases between. Germline loops: CDR1 MNHNS, CDR2 SASEGT.

This rearrangement joins TRBV6-6 to TRBJ1-1, with unresolved D. This CDR3 spans 13 amino acids. Deletions cut 2 bases from V and 11 bases from J, with 15 bases between. The germline V gene encodes CDR1 MNHNY and CDR2 SVGAGI (reference sequence). CDR3 DNA: TGTGCCAGCAGTTACAGGGAGGACGCATCGGCTTTCTTT. This translates into CASSYREDASAFF.

This rearrangement joins TRBV6-1 to TRBJ1-5, with a tentative D call TRBD1 (6 bases). The CDR3 sequence is 14 residues long. V lost 2 bases to trimming and J lost 6 bases, with 11 bases between them. Germline assignment: CDR1 MNHNS and CDR2 SASEGT. CDR3 loop: CASSENRVSQPQHF. CDR3 DNA sequence: TGTGCCAGCAGTGAAAACAGGGTCTCTCAGCCCCAGCATTTT.

The chain is built from TRBV5-1 and TRBJ1-3; tentative D call: TRBD1 (6 bases). V lost 0 bases to trimming and J lost 4 bases, with 11 bases between them. Germline V lookup: CDR1 SGHRS, CDR2 YFSETQ. The CDR3 runs to 15 residues. CDR3 protein: CASSLESGAGNTIYF. In nucleotides, the CDR3 is TGCGCCAGCAGCTTGGAGTCAGGGGCCGGAAACACCATATATTTT.

This chain connects TRBV4-1 to TRBJ1-5; 8 bases align to TRBD1. Germline-derived CDR1 and CDR2 are MGHRA and YSYEKL. The CDR3 contains 16 residues. The V segment lost 0 bases and the J segment 4 bases; nucleotides outside the gene matches: 5. The CDR3 DNA reads TGCGCCAGCAGCCAAGATCAGGGGGCGGTTAATCAGCCCCAGCATTTT. Translating gives CASSQDQGAVNQPQHF.

The J gene is TRBJ2-3, the V gene TRBV7-8; maybe TRBD1 (6 bases). Germline V gene lookup returns CDR1 SGHVS and CDR2 FQNEAQ. V lost 8 bases and J 5 bases, leaving 20 bases between the germline ends. CDR3 length: 15 amino acids. CDR3 sequence: CASPVGHQGVDTQYF. The CDR3 nucleotides are TGTGCCAGCCCCGTGGGACATCAAGGGGTAGATACGCAGTATTTT.

The chain recombines TRBV6-5 with TRBJ1-1; a weak D match, TRBD1 (5 bases). Trimming stripped 3 bases from V and 4 bases from J, with 18 bases between. Germline CDR1 MNHEY, CDR2 SVGAGI. CDR3 length: 16 residues. CDR3 in DNA: TGTGCCAGCAGTTATTCACAAGGGGCGAGGATCACTGAAGCTTTCTTT. Its translation is CASSYSQGARITEAFF.

The V and J genes are TRBV6-1 and TRBJ2-5; TRBD1 aligns across 9 bases. Matching the DNA end better, TRBJ2-7 makes the J call doubtful. Germline CDR1 reads MNHNS; CDR2 reads SASEGT. CDR3 length equals 15 residues. CDR3: CASSPRTGEDYEQYF. CDR3 sequence (DNA): TGTGCCAGCAGTCCCCGGACAGGGGAGGACTACGAGCAGTACTTC.

This chain links TRBV6-5 with TRBJ1-5; no definite D call. The CDR3 has 12 amino acids. V shed 11 bases and J shed 2 bases, with 10 bases lying between them. Germline V CDR1 and CDR2: MNHEY, SVGAGI. The CDR3 bases are TGTGCCGCCGCCACGGGCAATCAGCCCCAGCATTTT. It yields the protein CAAATGNQPQHF.

In its sample, this clone was seen once. This rearrangement joins TRBV19 to TRBJ1-1; D is ambiguous. Per the germline V gene, CDR1 is LNHDA and CDR2 is SQIVND (reference sequence). This CDR3 contains 14 residues. The V gene lost 0 bases and the J gene lost 1 base, with 6 bases spanning the gap. This CDR3 is CASSIEAANTEAFF. In DNA, the CDR3 is TGTGCCAGTAGTATAGAGGCGGCGAACACTGAAGCTTTCTTT.

The rearrangement joins TRBV2 to TRBJ2-5; possibly TRBD2 for D (5 bases). Germline V gives CDR1 SNHLY, CDR2 FYNNEI. Trimming removed 8 bases at V and 0 bases at J, with 10 bases between. This CDR3 comprises 13 residues. CDR3 in amino acids: CASGGGYQETQYF. DNA for the CDR3: TGTGCCAGCGGCGGAGGATACCAAGAGACCCAGTACTTC.